The rows below give T cell receptor beta chains drawn from one sample of a study of radiation and T cells in renal cell carcinoma. The data were produced by immunoSEQ multiplex PCR, yet TCRdb's version contains in-frame clones alone and is incomplete. The repertoire holds some 58,000 clones, with roughly four fifths as singletons. The starting material was blood, obtained from a patient whose treatment included radiotherapy and nephrectomy. The receptor set was obtained from a man in his 60s with renal cell carcinoma. Each CDR3 is given with its conserved first and last residue. D genes are given only for firm matches. Only part of the rows carry a size: once, few, many, or a class if the clone is expanded.

V gene	J gene	CDR3 length	D gene	clone size	CDR3 protein	CDR3 DNA
TRBV18	TRBJ1-5	14	-	-	CASSPGQGNQPQHF	TGTGCCAGCTCACCCGGGCAGGGAAACCAGCCCCAGCATTTT
TRBV5-1	TRBJ1-1	15	-	-	CASSLVTGRNTEAFF	TGCGCCAGCAGCCTCGTGACAGGAAGAAACACTGAAGCTTTCTTT
TRBV7-2	TRBJ1-1	15	TRBD1	-	CASSFPTGGVAEAFF	TGTGCCAGCAGCTTTCCGACAGGGGGCGTTGCCGAAGCTTTCTTT
TRBV27	TRBJ2-5	12	TRBD2	-	CASQELAGTQYF	TGTGCCAGCCAGGAGCTAGCGGGGACCCAGTACTTC
TRBV11-1	TRBJ1-1	15	-	-	CASTLETAANTEAFF	TGTGCCAGCACTTTAGAGACAGCGGCGAACACTGAAGCTTTCTTT
TRBV6-6	TRBJ1-2	15	-	-	CAVTNSPDSNYGYTF	TGTGCCGTGACCAATAGCCCGGACAGTAACTATGGCTACACCTTC
TRBV19	TRBJ2-5	14	TRBD1	few	CASSARGYQETQYF	TGTGCCAGTAGTGCCAGGGGGTACCAAGAGACCCAGTACTTC
TRBV10-1	TRBJ2-2	15	TRBD2	-	CASSEASGGPGELFF	TGCGCCAGCAGTGAGGCTAGCGGGGGGCCCGGGGAGCTGTTTTTT
TRBV19	TRBJ2-2	12	-	-	CASSMTTGELFF	TGTGCCAGTAGTATGACCACCGGGGAGCTGTTTTTT
TRBV7-2	TRBJ2-1	13	-	once	CASSLGSRGEQFF	TGTGCCAGCAGCTTAGGGAGCAGGGGTGAGCAGTTCTTC
TRBV7-3	TRBJ2-2	15	-	-	CASSLYAENTGELFF	TGTGCCAGCAGCTTATACGCAGAAAACACCGGGGAGCTGTTTTTT
TRBV14	TRBJ2-2	19	-	-	CASSLLDIIHRTNTGELFF	TGTGCCAGCAGCCTTCTGGACATTATACATCGTACGAACACCGGGGAGCTGTTTTTT
TRBV6-6	TRBJ2-5	13	-	-	CATSGGPQETQYF	TGTGCCACCAGTGGGGGTCCCCAAGAGACCCAGTACTTC
TRBV10-2	TRBJ2-5	15	TRBD1	-	CASSTGTGFQETQYF	TGCGCCAGCAGTACCGGGACAGGGTTCCAAGAGACCCAGTACTTC
TRBV12-1	TRBJ1-4	16	-	-	CASSYGSKWCNEKLFF	TGTGCCAGCAGCTACGGGAGTAAATGGTGTAATGAAAAACTGTTTTTT
TRBV7-3	TRBJ2-3	17	-	-	CASSSKGGGLGTDTQYF	TGTGCCAGCAGCTCCAAAGGTGGGGGACTCGGCACAGATACGCAGTATTTT
TRBV10-3	TRBJ1-1	13	-	-	CAISESRATEAFF	TGTGCCATCAGTGAGTCCAGGGCCACTGAAGCTTTCTTT
TRBV7-2	TRBJ1-1	16	-	once	CASSLNGGMGSTEAFF	TGTGCCAGCAGCTTAAACGGGGGGATGGGGAGCACTGAAGCTTTCTTT
TRBV18	TRBJ2-5	14	-	-	CASSPARFTETQYF	TGTGCCAGCTCACCCGCGCGATTTACAGAGACCCAGTACTTC
TRBV9	TRBJ2-2	15	-	many	CASSVAQTDTGELFF	TGTGCCAGCAGCGTAGCTCAGACAGACACCGGGGAGCTGTTTTTT
TRBV5-1	TRBJ2-5	15	-	-	CASSLAQGSLETQYF	TGCGCCAGCAGCTTGGCCCAGGGAAGTCTAGAGACCCAGTACTTC
TRBV2	TRBJ1-1	14	-	-	CASKEAGLNTEAFF	TGTGCCAGCAAGGAGGCAGGACTGAACACTGAAGCTTTCTTT
TRBV4-1	TRBJ1-1	15	TRBD1	few	CASSPATGGRTEAFF	TGCGCCAGCAGCCCCGCGACAGGGGGCCGGACTGAAGCTTTCTTT
TRBV7-2	TRBJ2-4	15	TRBD2	-	CASSSSAGTKNIQYF	TGTGCCAGCAGCTCTTCAGCGGGGACCAAAAACATTCAGTACTTC
TRBV11-3	TRBJ2-3	15	-	-	CASSLDWGGTDTQYF	TGTGCCAGCAGCTTAGATTGGGGGGGCACAGATACGCAGTATTTT
TRBV5-1	TRBJ2-2	13	TRBD1	-	CASSRTGPGELFF	TGCGCCAGCAGCCGGACAGGGCCCGGGGAGCTGTTTTTT
TRBV6-1	TRBJ2-1	16	-	-	CASSEATAGAPNEQFF	TGTGCCAGCAGTGAAGCTACGGCGGGGGCTCCGAATGAGCAGTTCTTC
TRBV25-1	TRBJ2-7	15	TRBD2	-	CASKYSGGGTYEQYF	TGTGCCAGCAAGTATAGCGGGGGGGGAACCTACGAGCAGTACTTC
TRBV6-1	TRBJ2-5	15	-	-	CASSEVTPSQETQYF	TGTGCCAGCAGTGAAGTGACACCCTCCCAAGAGACCCAGTACTTC
TRBV19	TRBJ1-3	17	-	-	CASSILFRGHPENTIYF	TGTGCCAGTAGTATACTCTTCAGGGGCCATCCAGAAAACACCATATATTTT
TRBV5-1	TRBJ2-3	14	TRBD1	-	CASSFRQGTDTQYF	TGCGCCAGCAGCTTCAGACAGGGAACAGATACGCAGTATTTT
TRBV4-2	TRBJ1-1	14	-	-	CASSPGALNTEAFF	TGTGCCAGCAGTCCCGGGGCCCTGAACACTGAAGCTTTCTTT
TRBV9	TRBJ2-3	16	TRBD2	-	CASSAPREGGTDTQYF	TGTGCCAGCAGCGCGCCCCGGGAGGGAGGCACAGATACGCAGTATTTT
TRBV19	TRBJ1-3	17	TRBD1	-	CASSGRGQGNSGNTIYF	TGTGCCAGTAGTGGCCGGGGACAGGGCAACTCTGGAAACACCATATATTTT
TRBV7-9	TRBJ2-2	14	-	-	CASSLQGNTGELFF	TGTGCCAGCAGCCTTCAGGGGAACACCGGGGAGCTGTTTTTT
TRBV5-1	TRBJ1-1	14	TRBD1	-	CASSKDRVSAEAFF	TGCGCCAGCAGCAAAGACAGGGTGAGCGCTGAAGCTTTCTTT
TRBV11-2	TRBJ2-2	16	TRBD2	once	CASLGLAGSNTGELFF	TGTGCCAGTTTAGGACTAGCGGGTTCGAACACCGGGGAGCTGTTTTTT
TRBV10-3	TRBJ1-5	16	TRBD1	-	CAISEGSGTGRTPQHF	TGTGCCATCAGTGAGGGGTCCGGGACAGGGAGGACGCCCCAGCATTTT
TRBV5-1	TRBJ2-1	16	TRBD2	-	CASGSLTSGGYNEQFF	TGCGCCAGCGGTTCTCTCACTAGCGGGGGCTACAATGAGCAGTTCTTC
TRBV19	TRBJ1-3	16	-	few	CASSSLRESSGNTIYF	TGTGCCAGTAGTAGTCTACGGGAAAGCTCTGGAAACACCATATATTTT
TRBV27	TRBJ1-2	14	-	-	CASSFRGVGYGYTF	TGTGCCAGCAGTTTCAGAGGGGTCGGCTATGGCTACACCTTC
TRBV5-6	TRBJ2-1	17	TRBD2	-	CASSLVGTIFSYNEQFF	TGTGCCAGCAGCTTGGTCGGGACTATCTTCTCCTACAATGAGCAGTTCTTC
TRBV7-2	TRBJ1-2	14	-	-	CASSLESTNYGYTF	TGTGCCAGCAGCTTAGAAAGTACTAACTATGGCTACACCTTC
TRBV5-4	TRBJ2-2	15	TRBD1	-	CASSLGRGRTGELFF	TGTGCCAGCAGCTTAGGCAGGGGGCGGACCGGGGAGCTGTTTTTT
TRBV18	TRBJ2-7	13	-	-	CASSPGLEGEQYF	TGTGCCAGCTCACCAGGGCTGGAAGGGGAGCAGTACTTC
TRBV10-2	TRBJ1-5	14	-	-	CASSESGLVQPQHF	TGCGCCAGCAGTGAGTCTGGACTCGTTCAGCCCCAGCATTTT
TRBV9	TRBJ2-7	14	-	-	CASSVGTDSYEQYF	TGTGCCAGCAGCGTAGGGACAGACTCCTACGAGCAGTACTTC
TRBV19	TRBJ1-2	14	TRBD1	-	CASRPQGAGYGYTF	TGTGCCAGTAGGCCCCAGGGGGCAGGCTATGGCTACACCTTC
TRBV19	TRBJ1-5	13	-	-	CASSIRDYQPQHF	TGTGCCAGTAGTATACGGGATTATCAGCCCCAGCATTTT
TRBV10-1	TRBJ2-7	12	-	-	CASSDSFYEQYF	TGCGCCAGCAGTGATAGCTTCTACGAGCAGTACTTC
TRBV18	TRBJ1-1	15	-	few	CASSQDSGSGAEAFF	TGTGCCAGCTCACAGGACAGCGGGTCGGGTGCTGAAGCTTTCTTT
TRBV14	TRBJ1-2	15	-	-	CASSPYRDKLYGYTF	TGTGCCAGCAGCCCGTACCGGGACAAGCTTTATGGCTACACCTTC
TRBV28	TRBJ1-1	12	-	-	CASYGSNTEAFF	TGTGCCAGCTACGGGTCGAACACTGAAGCTTTCTTT
TRBV2	TRBJ2-2	16	-	-	CASSSNRVENTGELFF	TGTGCCAGCAGTTCCAACAGGGTGGAGAACACCGGGGAGCTGTTTTTT
TRBV5-1	TRBJ1-5	15	TRBD1	-	CASSPTGGGNQPQHF	TGCGCCAGCAGCCCGACAGGGGGCGGCAATCAGCCCCAGCATTTT
TRBV4-3	TRBJ2-7	15	TRBD2	-	CASSRGLAGIYEQYF	TGCGCCAGCAGCCGCGGACTAGCGGGAATCTACGAGCAGTACTTC
TRBV28	TRBJ1-2	15	-	-	CASSVGGDSAYGYTF	TGTGCCAGCAGTGTCGGGGGGGATTCAGCCTATGGCTACACCTTC